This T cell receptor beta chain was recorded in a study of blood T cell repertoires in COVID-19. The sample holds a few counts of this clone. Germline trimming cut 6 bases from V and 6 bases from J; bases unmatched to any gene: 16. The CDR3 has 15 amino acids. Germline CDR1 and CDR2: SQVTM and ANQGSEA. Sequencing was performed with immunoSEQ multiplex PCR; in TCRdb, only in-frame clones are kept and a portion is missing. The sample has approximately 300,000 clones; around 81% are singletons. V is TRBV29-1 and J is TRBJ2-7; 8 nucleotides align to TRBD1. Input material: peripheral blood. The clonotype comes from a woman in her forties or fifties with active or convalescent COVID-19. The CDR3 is CSVSPGQAMSREQYF. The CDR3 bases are TGCAGCGTAAGTCCGGGACAGGCTATGAGCCGCGAGCAGTACTTC.